This is a list of T cell receptor beta chains from one sample in a study of blood T cell repertoires in COVID-19. Repertoires were generated with immunoSEQ multiplex PCR, while TCRdb's copy carries only in-frame clones and drops some. In the table there are around 190,000 clones, roughly 80% of which are singletons. The sample taken for sequencing was peripheral blood. The receptor set was obtained from a man in his fifties or sixties with acute or convalescent COVID-19. Each CDR3 is given with its conserved first and last residue. Fields, in order: V gene, J gene, D gene, clone size, CDR3 protein, CDR3 DNA. D genes are given only for firm matches. Rows give clone size only sometimes, using once, few, many, or a class for an expanded clone.

TRBV5-8	TRBJ2-1	NA	NA	CASRALDNEQFF	TGTGCCAGCAGAGCCCTCGACAATGAGCAGTTCTTC
TRBV6-1	TRBJ1-2	TRBD1	NA	CASSEAAAGGLHGYTF	TGTGCCAGCAGTGAAGCGGCGGCAGGGGGCCTCCATGGCTACACCTTC
TRBV28	TRBJ2-3	TRBD2	NA	CASSPTSHHTDTQYF	TGTGCCAGCAGTCCGACTAGCCACCACACAGATACGCAGTATTTT
TRBV2	TRBJ2-1	TRBD2	many	CASSRGGSYNEQFF	TGTGCCAGCAGTCGCGGGGGGTCCTACAATGAGCAGTTCTTC
TRBV7-2	TRBJ1-3	NA	NA	CASSLGAISGNTIYF	TGTGCCAGCAGCTTAGGGGCGATCTCTGGAAACACCATATATTTT
TRBV5-1	TRBJ2-5	TRBD1	once	CASSTTGGGETQYF	TGCGCCAGCAGCACCACAGGGGGCGGGGAGACCCAGTACTTC
TRBV6-5	TRBJ2-7	TRBD1	once	CASTRGQASYEQYF	TGTGCCAGCACCCGGGGACAGGCCTCCTACGAGCAGTACTTC
TRBV5-6	TRBJ1-1	NA	NA	CASSVGGVTEAFF	TGTGCCAGCAGCGTTGGAGGGGTCACTGAAGCTTTCTTT
TRBV29-1	TRBJ1-2	NA	few	CSVGGLTDLYGYTF	TGCAGCGTAGGAGGACTGACTGATCTCTATGGCTACACCTTC
TRBV10-3	TRBJ1-4	NA	few	CAISESGATNEKLFF	TGTGCCATCAGTGAGTCTGGGGCTACTAATGAAAAACTGTTTTTT
TRBV7-2	TRBJ2-1	TRBD2	NA	CASSFVAGVWNEQFF	TGTGCCAGCAGCTTTGTAGCGGGAGTGTGGAATGAGCAGTTCTTC
TRBV5-1	TRBJ2-1	TRBD2	NA	CASSLQLAGGYNEQFF	TGCGCCAGCAGCTTACAGCTAGCGGGAGGCTACAATGAGCAGTTCTTC
TRBV19	TRBJ1-5	NA	once	CASSPGGSNQPQHF	TGTGCCAGTAGTCCCGGGGGTAGCAATCAGCCCCAGCATTTT
TRBV28	TRBJ1-2	TRBD1	NA	CASSPPNGQVEGYTF	TGTGCCAGCAGCCCGCCTAATGGACAGGTGGAGGGCTACACCTTC
TRBV6-5	TRBJ1-2	NA	NA	CASSYREPANYGYTF	TGTGCCAGCAGTTACCGCGAGCCTGCTAACTATGGCTACACCTTC